What follows are 9 T cell receptor beta chains derived from one specimen sequenced in a study of post-analysis software for immune sequencing data. General study results and limits: Comparison of patients with controls showed about 5 TRBV segments more frequent in patients, TRBV5-6, TRBV5-1 and TRBV20-1 among them.

Antigens of these TCRs are unknown. cDNA libraries for TCR beta contained unique molecular identifiers. TCRdb re-analysed the PCR reads in MiXCR, keeping a single row per CDR3 protein. The top ten hold under 0.7% of the sample, which has hundreds of thousands of distinct CDR3 sequences, 25% to 30% seen once. Sequencing was carried out using blood. All receptors derive from a girl under 18 with multiple sclerosis.

This clonotype has at least ten counts. The rearrangement uses TRBV25-1 and TRBJ2-1; TRBD2 matches at 7 bases. V lost 4 bases to trimming and J lost 5 bases; unmatched junction nucleotides: 5. CDR1 is MGHDK, CDR2 SYGVNS, per germline. The length of the CDR3 is 14 residues. In DNA form, the CDR3 reads TGTGCCAGCAGTGTAGCTAGCGGAAACAATGAGCAGTTCTTC. It is translated as CASSVASGNNEQFF.

As to this clonotype: In this CDR3 the conserved last residue, phenylalanine or tryptophan, is missing, so a read error is likely. The DNA for the CDR3 is TGTGCCAGCAGTCCCTCTTCCGGGGACAACCAAGAGACCCAGTACGTC. Its translation: CASSPSSGDNQETQYV. The V gene is TRBV27, the J gene TRBJ2-5, with a possible D match to TRBD1 (6 bases). Trimming stripped 5 bases from V and 0 bases from J, with 16 bases between. The CDR3 runs 16 residues. Germline assignment: CDR1 MNHEY and CDR2 SMNVEV (reference sequence).

The genes are TRBV29-1 and TRBJ1-2; tentatively, D is TRBD1 (5 bases). Germline lookup yields CDR1 SQVTM and CDR2 ANQGSEA. Trimming shortened V by 6 bases and J by 4 bases, and 12 bases separated the two germline ends. The CDR3 length is 12 residues. The CDR3 coding sequence is TGCAGCGTGTTTGGGGGGGTCTATGGCTACACCTTC. Amino acids: CSVFGGVYGYTF. Full variable domain (missing parts from reference TRBV29-1 and TRBJ1-2): SAVISQKPSRDICQRGTSLTIQCQVDSQVTMMFWYRQQPGQSLTLIATANQGSEATYESGFVIDKFPISRPNLTFSTLTVSNMSPEDSSIYLCSVFGGVYGYTFGSGTRLTVV.

CDR3 DNA: TGTACCAGCAACTACCATCGGGACAGGGTTAGCACAGATACGCAGTATTTT. Protein product: CTSNYHRDRVSTDTQYF. This rearrangement joins TRBV7-2 to TRBJ2-3, with 9 positions matching TRBD1. V dropped 7 bases and J dropped 0; count of bases not matched to a gene: 11. The germline V gene has CDR1 SGHTA and CDR2 FQGNSA. The CDR3 sequence is 17 residues long.

Note on this clonotype: A much bigger clone sits one base away, suggesting this may be a read error. This chain links TRBV18 with TRBJ2-3; the match to TRBD2 covers 9 bases. CDR3 length: 17 residues. V shed 2 bases, J shed 2 bases, and the junction held 8 bases outside the gene matches. Germline lookup yields CDR1 KGHSH and CDR2 LQKENI. CDR3 nucleotide sequence: TGTGCCAGCTCACCAGGTAGCGGGGGCTCTATCACAGATACGCAGTATTTT. It codes for CASSPGSGGSITDTQYF.

As concerns this clonotype: The junction differs from germline at one of its ends, possibly a read error. The V gene is TRBV20-1, the J gene TRBJ2-3, with TRBD2 identical over 10 bases. The CDR3 has 14 residues. Per germline, CDR1 DFQATT and CDR2 SNEGSKA (reference sequence). CDR3 region: CSIALAGATDAQYF. The DNA of the CDR3 is TGCAGTATCGCCCTAGCGGGGGCAACAGATGCGCAGTATTTT.

The sample holds many counts of this clonotype. The chain couples TRBV5-6 to TRBJ2-3; a possible D gene is TRBD1 (6 bases). The CDR3 runs to 16 residues. The V gene lost 3 bases and the J gene lost 3 bases, with 17 bases spanning the gap. Looked up from germline, CDR1 is SGHDT and CDR2 is YYEEEE. DNA of the CDR3: TGTGCCAGCAGCTCACTGGGGCGACAGGAAACAGATACGCAGTATTTT. Translated: CASSSLGRQETDTQYF.

V is TRBV6-6 and J is TRBJ2-7; the D gene is possibly TRBD2 (5 bases). V was shortened by 4 bases and J by 2 bases, with 15 bases between the two germline ends. Germline CDR1 reads MNHNY; CDR2 reads SVGAGI (reference sequence). The CDR3 is 15 amino acids. The CDR3: CASSSPQRSTYEQYF. Written as DNA, the CDR3 is TGTGCCAGCAGTTCCCCGCAGCGGTCTACCTACGAGCAGTACTTC.

As regards this clonotype: One junction end disagrees with the germline gene, perhaps due to a read error. V usage is TRBV5-6 and J usage is TRBJ2-5, with D possibly being TRBD2 (6 bases). Matching the DNA end better, TRBJ2-7 makes the J call doubtful. Germline loops: CDR1 SGHDT, CDR2 YYEEEE. The CDR3 is 16 residues long. The CDR3 loop reads CAGSLEGQGKSYEQYF. The CDR3 nucleotides are TGTGCCGGCAGCTTGGAGGGGCAAGGGAAGAGCTACGAGCAGTACTTC.